This T cell receptor (beta chain) is drawn from a study of blood T cell repertoires in COVID-19. Study as a whole: Samples taken during acute and convalescent COVID-19 were collected in the United States, Italy and Spain. PBMCs, B-cell-depleted T cells, or T cells were the source of the cDNA or gDNA that made up the material.

The CDR3 runs 14 residues. Study processing details: Estimation of nucleated cell counts was performed using reference gene primer amplification. Only in-frame clones appear in the TCRdb table, and some are missing; sequencing was by immunoSEQ multiplex PCR. Clone size and the V and J calls come from that table; the DNA yielded D and trimming. The repertoire holds 200,000 to 300,000 clones, with 83% as singletons. The TCR originated in a human donor in a cohort sampled during active COVID-19. The chain has TRBV21-1 and TRBJ2-7; the table names TRBD1, a call not compared with the DNA. TRBV21-1 is described as a pseudogene. Source material: peripheral blood. CDR3 coding DNA: TGTGCCAGCAGAGGGGAAAAAATGGTACGAGAGCAGTACTTC. This gives the protein CASRGEKMVREQYF.